This entry concerns a single T cell receptor (beta chain). The target of this receptor is not known. No much larger clone exists at a distance of one base, and base qualities are not known. These data come from a study of lymphopenia after photon versus proton radiotherapy (dated by TCRdb to between 2018 and 2020). Context from the whole study: The study compared the immunological effects of photon versus proton radiation therapy in patients with gastrointestinal tumors who developed high-grade lymphopenia. The cohort comprised some 20 patients with gastrointestinal tumors who received either photon or proton therapy and then developed lymphopenia. The goal of the study was to describe how the two radiation modalities differ in their effects on the immune system.

Study-wide findings and limitations: During treatment, patients who received photon therapy lost naive T cells and TCR diversity and gained effector/memory populations, whereas patients who received proton therapy remained relatively stable. The survival association was assessed only in patients who died, and better survival with proton therapy was presented by the authors as a possibility rather than a demonstrated result. Across the cohort, a larger post-nadir drop in TCR diversity was inversely correlated with overall survival time among patients who died. After the lymphocyte count nadir, oligoclonal expansion, especially of CD8+ Temra cells, was observed in photon-treated repertoires, and the drop in diversity was driven by this expansion.

Receptor amplification or capture employed the immunoSEQ multiplex PCR assay. T cell repertoires were profiled with deep sequencing of rearranged TCR beta loci together with multiparametric flow cytometry. This immuneACCESS table, as held by TCRdb, lists in-frame sequences with V and J called but not all clones. Of the missing ones, under half trace to an unresolved V gene in checked studies; the others have no known cause. In all, the sample holds around 26,000 clones, and roughly 90% of those were seen once. The ten top clones hold 0.65% to 0.85% of the sample. CDR1 and CDR2, looked up from the germline V gene, are MDHEN and SYDVKM. Germline trimming: 2 bases from V, 0 bases from J; junction bases outside gene matches: 6. The CDR3 measures 16 amino acids from cysteine to phenylalanine. Here the CDR3 DNA is all that survives: 48 bases in frame from base 1.

This TCR was recovered from a woman between 50 and 59 years old with cholangiocarcinoma. Sequencing used peripheral blood, obtained from a patient treated with photon-based radiotherapy. The chain joins TRBV28 to TRBJ2-7, and 8 junctional nucleotides match TRBD2. The CDR3 protein: CASSLRASGLSYEQYF. The bases are TGTGCCAGCAGTTTAAGGGCTAGCGGGCTCTCCTACGAGCAGTACTTC.